The 25 T cell receptor beta chains listed next were all sequenced from one sample in a study of cytomegalovirus exposure and HLA in healthy donors. The protocol was immunoSEQ multiplex PCR, while the TCRdb copy is restricted to in-frame clones and leaves out a portion. The sample holds tens of thousands of clones, around 85% seen once. Source material: PBMCs. These receptors all stem from a man younger than 45 in good health and CMV-seronegative.

The chain couples TRBV28 to TRBJ2-7; 7 bases map to TRBD1. Germline V CDR1 and CDR2: MDHEN, SYDVKM. The CDR3 sequence is 12 residues long. The V segment lost 8 bases and the J segment 5 bases; nucleotides outside the gene matches: 6. CDR3 DNA: TGTGCCAGCGACGGACAGGATAACGAGCAGTACTTC. This sequence encodes CASDGQDNEQYF.

The gene calls are TRBV10-3 and TRBJ1-6; 10 nucleotides match TRBD1. The CDR3 loop spans 14 amino acids. V dropped 6 bases and J dropped 6; count of bases not matched to a gene: 2. CDR1 ENHRY and CDR2 SYGVKD come from the germline V gene. This chain's CDR3 is CAIRRTGGNSPLHF. CDR3 DNA sequence: TGTGCCATCAGGCGGACAGGGGGTAATTCACCCCTCCACTTT.

The CDR3 sequence is CASSARGTYEQYF. In DNA, the CDR3 is TGTGCCAGCAGCGCCAGGGGGACCTACGAGCAGTACTTC. This rearrangement joins TRBV4-2 to TRBJ2-7, with 7 bases aligning to TRBD1. The V and J ends lost 5 bases and 2 bases, in that order; junction bases with no gene match: 3. Germline CDR1 and CDR2: LGHNA and YNFKEQ. The CDR3 length is 13 residues.

This chain connects TRBV4-2 to TRBJ2-3, with D possibly TRBD2 on 5 matching bases. The length of the CDR3 is 15 residues. V gave up 0 bases and J gave up 6 bases, with 13 bases separating them. Looked up from germline, CDR1 is LGHNA and CDR2 is YNFKEQ. CDR3 region: CASSQDRLAGDTQYF. The CDR3 DNA reads TGTGCCAGCAGCCAAGATAGGCTAGCAGGCGATACGCAGTATTTT.

This clone was recorded once. The chain is built from TRBV29-1 and TRBJ2-3; 7 nucleotides agree with TRBD1. Germline CDR1 SQVTM, CDR2 ANQGSEA. V dropped 7 bases and J dropped 5; count of bases not matched to a gene: 12. This CDR3 contains 14 residues. In DNA form, the CDR3 reads TGCAGCGCCACCGGGACAGCCGGTCAAGATACGCAGTATTTT. It is translated as CSATGTAGQDTQYF.

The rearrangement links TRBV10-2 to TRBJ2-7; 10 nucleotides agree with TRBD2. This CDR3 contains 13 residues. With 4 bases clipped from V and 6 bases from J, the junction kept 3 bases outside the gene matches. CDR1 WSHSY and CDR2 SAAADI come from the germline V gene. This CDR3 is CASSGVAGGEQYF. The CDR3 region has the DNA TGCGCCAGCAGTGGCGTAGCGGGGGGCGAGCAGTACTTC.

The chain has TRBV4-1 and TRBJ2-5; TRBD2 might be the D (6 bases). The germline CDR1 and CDR2 sequences are MGHRA and YSYEKL. V lost 3 bases and J 1 base, leaving 12 bases between the germline ends. There are 15 residues in the CDR3. CDR3 sequence: CASSQPGLLQETQYF. The CDR3 DNA follows: TGCGCCAGCAGCCAGCCGGGACTTCTCCAAGAGACCCAGTACTTC.

The chain uses TRBV18 and TRBJ1-2, with 8 bases fitting TRBD1. This CDR3 has 15 residues. Germline CDR1 is KGHSH and CDR2 is LQKENI. Trimming removed 3 bases from V and 4 bases from J; junction bases left unmatched: 7. The CDR3 spells CASSPRDRNLYGYTF. CDR3 nucleotides: TGTGCCAGCTCACCCAGGGACAGGAACCTCTATGGCTACACCTTC. The full variable domain, completed using reference TRBV18 and TRBJ1-2, is NAGVMQNPRHLVRRRGQEARLRCSPMKGHSHVYWYRQLPEEGLKFMVYLQKENIIDESGMPKERFSAEFPKEGPSILRIQQVVRGDSAAYFCASSPRDRNLYGYTFGSGTRLTVV.

In DNA form, the CDR3 reads TGCGCCAGCAGCTTACTGACAGGGGGTAGCACAGATACGCAGTATTTT. Translation: CASSLLTGGSTDTQYF. The chain links TRBV5-1 to TRBJ2-3, with TRBD1 matching over 9 bases. Trimming removed 2 bases from V and 0 bases from J; junction bases left unmatched: 4. Germline CDR1 and CDR2: SGHRS and YFSETQ. This CDR3 has 16 residues.

The chain couples TRBV5-1 to TRBJ2-7; 8 positions agree with TRBD1. V lost 5 bases to trimming and J lost 2 bases; unmatched junction nucleotides: 3. Per the germline V gene, CDR1 is SGHRS and CDR2 is YFSETQ. This CDR3 has 13 amino acids. The CDR3 bases are TGCGCCAGCAGATCACAGGGGGCCTACGAGCAGTACTTC. Its translation: CASRSQGAYEQYF.

This clone came up once. V is TRBV11-2 and J is TRBJ1-5; no definite D call. Looked up from germline, CDR1 is SGHAT and CDR2 is FQNNGV. Between the trimmed V and J ends, which lost 1 base and 6 bases, there was a span of 13 bases. The CDR3 totals 15 residues. For the CDR3, the DNA is TGTGCCAGCAGCTTAGGGCGAGCGGGGTTTCAGCCCCAGCATTTT. Translation gives CASSLGRAGFQPQHF.

The chain is built from TRBV4-1 and TRBJ2-1, with 9 bases that match TRBD2. Germline assignment: CDR1 MGHRA and CDR2 YSYEKL. V lost 0 bases and J lost 8; bases outside the gene matches: 8. The CDR3 sequence is 16 residues long. This CDR3 is CASSQDPGLAIDEQFF. CDR3 coding DNA: TGCGCCAGCAGCCAAGACCCAGGACTAGCGATCGATGAGCAGTTCTTC.

This chain connects TRBV29-1 to TRBJ2-2; D gene uncertain. V was pared by 4 bases and J by 6 bases, with 15 bases between. CDR1 is SQVTM and CDR2 is ANQGSEA in the germline V gene. This CDR3 contains 14 residues. CDR3 amino acids: CSVGLGNNAGELFF. DNA for the CDR3: TGCAGCGTTGGTCTCGGTAATAATGCCGGGGAGCTGTTTTTT.

As DNA, the CDR3 is TGCGCCAGCAGCTTCACAGGGGCCAGCAATCAGCCCCAGCATTTT. It is translated as CASSFTGASNQPQHF. The chain links TRBV5-1 to TRBJ1-5; TRBD1 agrees at 7 bases. This CDR3 is built from 15 residues. The V and J ends lost 2 bases and 1 base, in that order; junction bases with no gene match: 3. The germline V gene encodes CDR1 SGHRS and CDR2 YFSETQ.

This rearrangement joins TRBV6-4 to TRBJ2-1, with 14 bases lining up with TRBD2. The CDR3 has 15 amino acids. V trimming: 4 bases; J trimming: 9 bases; junction bases outside the gene matches: 5. The V gene's germline CDR1 is MRHNA and CDR2 SNTAGT. CDR3 loop: CASSGGLAGVSEQFF. In DNA, the CDR3 is TGTGCCAGCAGTGGGGGACTAGCGGGAGTGAGTGAGCAGTTCTTC.

This chain connects TRBV2 to TRBJ1-5, with 7 nucleotides matching TRBD1. J lost 2 bases, V lost 6 bases, and 4 bases had no gene match. Germline V gives CDR1 SNHLY, CDR2 FYNNEI. The CDR3 consists of 14 residues. CDR3 amino acids: CASRDDRGNQPQHF. The CDR3 coding sequence is TGTGCCAGCAGGGATGACAGGGGCAATCAGCCCCAGCATTTT. The variable domain in full, with the rest retrieved from reference TRBV2 and TRBJ1-5, is EPEVTQTPSHQVTQMGQEVILRCVPISNHLYFYWYRQILGQKVEFLVSFYNNEISEKSEIFDDQFSVERPDGSNFTLKIRSTKLEDSAMYFCASRDDRGNQPQHFGDGTRLSIL.

This chain connects TRBV30 to TRBJ1-3, with unresolved D. Germline V gene sequence: CDR1 GTSNPN, CDR2 SVGIG (reference sequence). V was cut by 1 base and J by 1 base, with 8 bases left in between. The CDR3 contains 14 residues. The CDR3 reads CAWSGRESGNTIYF. CDR3 DNA: TGTGCCTGGAGTGGACGGGAATCTGGAAACACCATATATTTT.

The V and J genes are TRBV5-5 and TRBJ1-4; D unresolved. Germline V gene lookup returns CDR1 SGHKS and CDR2 YYEKEE (reference sequence). This CDR3 contains 14 residues. V lost 5 bases to trimming and J lost 7 bases, with 15 bases between them. The CDR3, as DNA: TGTGCCAGCAGTCTGGACGCGGGTTCTGAAAAACTGTTTTTT. It translates to CASSLDAGSEKLFF.

The V call is TRBV28, the J call TRBJ1-2, with TRBD1 as a possible D gene (6 bases). Germline V gene data show CDR1 as MDHEN and CDR2 as SYDVKM. This CDR3 comprises 16 residues. V lost 6 bases and J lost 2, with 19 bases in between. CDR3 coding DNA: TGTGCCAGCAGCCCCCTAGACAGGTTGGGAAACTATGGCTACACCTTC. Residues: CASSPLDRLGNYGYTF.

The chain employs TRBV30 and TRBJ1-3; 10 bases fit TRBD1. Germline-derived CDR1 and CDR2 are GTSNPN and SVGIG (reference sequence). This CDR3 region has 16 residues. The V segment lost 4 bases and the J segment 0 bases; nucleotides outside the gene matches: 6. The CDR3 here is CAWNRDRGSSGNTIYF. The CDR3, as DNA: TGTGCCTGGAACCGGGACAGGGGATCCTCTGGAAACACCATATATTTT.

This chain joins TRBV4-1 and TRBJ2-6, with TRBD1 as a possible D gene (6 bases). Trimming took 2 bases from V and 0 from J, leaving 20 bases between them. The germline V gene has CDR1 MGHRA and CDR2 YSYEKL. The length of the CDR3 is 20 residues. CDR3 protein: CASSQSPRDIPNSGANVLTF. CDR3 in DNA: TGCGCCAGCAGCCAATCGCCGAGGGACATACCAAACTCTGGGGCCAACGTCCTGACTTTC.

V and J are TRBV5-4 and TRBJ1-2, with D unresolved. Germline V gene data show CDR1 as SGHNT and CDR2 as YYREEE (reference sequence). The germline V and J ends were trimmed by 2 bases and 1 base, with 9 bases remaining between them. The CDR3 is 14 residues long. This chain's CDR3 is CASSLSRINYGYTF. CDR3 bases: TGTGCCAGCAGCTTATCCAGAATTAACTATGGCTACACCTTC.

This clone appeared once. The chain couples TRBV13 to TRBJ1-4; the D gene is possibly TRBD1 (6 bases). The V gene's germline CDR1 is PRHDT and CDR2 FYEKMQ (reference sequence). The CDR3 runs to 15 residues. Trimming stripped 0 bases from V and 6 bases from J, with 11 bases between. DNA for the CDR3: TGTGCCAGCAGCTTAGGCGGAGGGGGGGATGAAAAACTGTTTTTT. Protein: CASSLGGGGDEKLFF. Filled out from reference TRBV13 and TRBJ1-4, the complete variable domain reads AAGVIQSPRHLIKEKRETATLKCYPIPRHDTVYWYQQGPGQDPQFLISFYEKMQSDKGSIPDRFSAQQFSDYHSELNMSSLELGDSALYFCASSLGGGGDEKLFFGSGTQLSVL.

The J gene is TRBJ2-7, the V gene TRBV5-4; the D gene is possibly TRBD1 (6 bases). CDR1 and CDR2 from the germline V gene are SGHNT and YYREEE (reference sequence). The length of the CDR3 is 14 residues. Trimming shortened V by 3 bases and J by 4 bases, and 14 bases separated the two germline ends. In DNA, the CDR3 is TGTGCCAGCAGCTGGGCGGACAGAAAATACGAGCAGTACTTC. Protein product: CASSWADRKYEQYF.

This clone was counted between two and nine times. The chain couples TRBV7-9 to TRBJ1-1; D might be TRBD1 (5 bases). This CDR3 contains 15 residues. V was trimmed by 5 bases and J by 1 base, leaving 14 bases between them. Germline V gene data show CDR1 as SEHNR and CDR2 as FQNEAQ (reference sequence). CDR3 amino acids: CASSPGSGWNTEAFF. The CDR3 DNA follows: TGTGCCAGCAGCCCCGGGTCAGGGTGGAACACTGAAGCTTTCTTT.